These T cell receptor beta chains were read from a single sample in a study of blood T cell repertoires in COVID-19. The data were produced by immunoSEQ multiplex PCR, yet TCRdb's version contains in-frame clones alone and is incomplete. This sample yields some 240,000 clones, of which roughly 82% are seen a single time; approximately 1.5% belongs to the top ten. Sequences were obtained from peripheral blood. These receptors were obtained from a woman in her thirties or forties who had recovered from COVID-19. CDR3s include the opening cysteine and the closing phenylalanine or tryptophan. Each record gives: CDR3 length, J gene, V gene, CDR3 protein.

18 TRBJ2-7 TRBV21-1 CASSTAIRSRPSAYEQYF
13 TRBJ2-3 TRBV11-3 CASSSNSMDTQYF
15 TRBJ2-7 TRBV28 CASIPRTAPLYEQYF
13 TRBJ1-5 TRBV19 CASSKASRQPQHF
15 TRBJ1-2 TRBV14 CASSQDARGYYGYTF
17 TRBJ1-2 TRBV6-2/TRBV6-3 CASSYSGARRDNYGYTF
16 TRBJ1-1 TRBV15 CATSRDQGRQNTEAFF
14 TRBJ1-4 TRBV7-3 CASTQQGVSEKLFF
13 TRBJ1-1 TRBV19 CASSIGGQGEAFF
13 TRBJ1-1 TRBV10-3 CAISDGLDTEAFF
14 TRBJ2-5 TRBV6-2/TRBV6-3 CASSWGGPWEAQYF
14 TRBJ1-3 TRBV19 CASNQQGAGNTIYF
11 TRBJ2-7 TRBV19 CASSIRGEQYF
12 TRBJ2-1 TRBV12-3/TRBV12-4 CATSGLANEQFF
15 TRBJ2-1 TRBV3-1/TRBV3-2 CASSPPSGGYNEQFF
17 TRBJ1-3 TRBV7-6 CASSLGTGGPSGNTIYF
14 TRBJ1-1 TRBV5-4 CASRPGGGDGTAFF
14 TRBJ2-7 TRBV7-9 CASSPGSSSYEQYF
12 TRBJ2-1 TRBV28 CASRTYGGEQFF
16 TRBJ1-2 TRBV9 CASSPMGPGPQGGYTF
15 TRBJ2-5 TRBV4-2 CASSQLAGGQETQYF
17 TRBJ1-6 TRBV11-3 CASSSHQGPLHNSPLHF
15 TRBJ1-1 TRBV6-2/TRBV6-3 CASSSTQGGSTEAFF
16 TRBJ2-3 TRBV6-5 CASSYSGQGASDTQYF